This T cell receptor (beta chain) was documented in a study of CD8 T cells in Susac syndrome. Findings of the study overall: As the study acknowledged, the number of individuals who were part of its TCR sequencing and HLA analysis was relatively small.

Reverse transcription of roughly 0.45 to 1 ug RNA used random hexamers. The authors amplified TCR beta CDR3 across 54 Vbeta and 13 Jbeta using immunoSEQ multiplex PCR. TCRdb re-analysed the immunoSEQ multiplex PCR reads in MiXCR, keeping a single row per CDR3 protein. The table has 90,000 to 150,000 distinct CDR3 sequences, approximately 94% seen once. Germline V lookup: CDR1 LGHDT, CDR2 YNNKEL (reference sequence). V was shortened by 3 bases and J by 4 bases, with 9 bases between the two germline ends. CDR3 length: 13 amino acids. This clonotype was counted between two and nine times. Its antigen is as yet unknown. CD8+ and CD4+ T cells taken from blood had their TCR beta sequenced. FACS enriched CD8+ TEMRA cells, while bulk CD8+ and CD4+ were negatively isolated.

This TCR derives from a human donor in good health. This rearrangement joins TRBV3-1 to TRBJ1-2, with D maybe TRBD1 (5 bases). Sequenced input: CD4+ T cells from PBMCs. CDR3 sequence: CASSQDDSYGYTF. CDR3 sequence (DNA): TGTGCCAGCAGCCAGGACGACAGCTATGGCTACACCTTC.